This T cell receptor (beta chain) emerged from a study of graft-versus-host responses after intestinal transplantation. Overall study: Transplants given to recipients were multivisceral, liver-intestinal, or isolated intestinal. Anti-thymocyte globulin induction preceded about three years of tacrolimus and steroid maintenance in all recipients. General study points: High graft-versus-host to host-versus-graft T cell clonal ratios marked allografts of patients with graft-donor macrochimerism. Recipient marrow contained GvH clones, some of which appeared first in ileum or blood.

For this clone: Its specificity is not known.

Sequencing used immunoSEQ multiplex PCR; TCRdb keeps in-frame clones, though not all of them. The sample carries about 97,000 clones, approximately 92% recorded once. The specimen comprised PBMCs, sampled about 460 days after intestinal transplant. This TCR was sampled from a human patient who received an intestinal transplant, so some T cells may come from the graft donor.

The CDR3 loop is CASSQEVFNEQFF. CDR3 DNA: TGCGCCAGCAGCCAAGAGGTATTTAATGAGCAGTTCTTC. This rearrangement joins TRBV4-1 to TRBJ2-1; no definite D call. V shed 0 bases and J shed 7 bases, with 7 bases lying between them. The CDR3 extends over 13 amino acids. CDR1 is MGHRA and CDR2 is YSYEKL in the germline V gene.